Below are 15 T cell receptor beta chains sequenced from a single sample in a study of molecular identifiers for immune sequencing clone quantification. TCRdb analysed the PCR reads with MiXCR anew, one entry per CDR3 protein. The sample has approximately 550,000 distinct CDR3 sequences, roughly 23% seen once. The specimen was naive CD8+ T cells from blood, with Jurkat cell RNA spiked in. The subset is: FACS-sorted CD8+CD4-CCR7+CD45RA+ naive T cells. The receptors here all came from a human donor in good health. Some libraries in this study had Jurkat cell RNA spiked in.

The chain links TRBV13 to TRBJ1-2, with 9 positions matching TRBD1. This CDR3 spans 14 amino acids. J lost 2 bases, V lost 5 bases, and 3 bases had no gene match. Germline assignment: CDR1 PRHDT and CDR2 FYEKMQ (reference sequence). As DNA, the CDR3 is TGTGCCAGCAGCGAGGGACAGGGAAACTATGGCTACACCTTC. It codes for CASSEGQGNYGYTF.

The chain carries TRBV12-3 or TRBV12-4 and TRBJ2-7, with D maybe TRBD2 (7 bases). Trimming stripped 6 bases from V and 12 bases from J, with 18 bases between. The CDR3 is made up of 12 amino acids. The CDR3 DNA follows: TGTGCCAGCAGGGGGGGGGGGGCGGGCTCGTACTTC. Translation: CASRGGGAGSYF.

Only a few counts were recorded for this clonotype. The junction differs from germline at one of its ends, possibly a read error. The CDR3 reads CASSIEGDRSYEQYF. Here the CDR3 DNA reads TGTGCCAGTAGTATAGAGGGGGACAGATCCTACGAGCAGTACTTT. The rearrangement joins TRBV19 to TRBJ2-7; 7 bases are a match to TRBD1. The CDR3 length is 15 residues. Germline loops: CDR1 LNHDA, CDR2 SQIVND (reference sequence).

This clonotype was detected many times. CDR3 coding DNA: TGTGCCAGCAGTACCGGGACACCAACTAATGAAAAACTGTTTTTT. Residues: CASSTGTPTNEKLFF. The rearrangement joins TRBV12-3 or TRBV12-4 to TRBJ1-4; D might be TRBD1 (6 bases). Trimming cost V 5 bases and J 0 bases, with 10 bases left between them. This CDR3 has 15 residues.

This clonotype was found a few times. The genes are TRBV4-1 and TRBJ1-2; D unresolved. The CDR3 consists of 16 residues. V shed 0 bases and J shed 0 bases, with 11 bases lying between them. CDR1 is MGHRA, CDR2 YSYEKL, per germline. CDR3: CASSQDRIPTNYGYTF. CDR3 DNA: TGCGCCAGCAGCCAAGATCGAATACCAACTAACTATGGCTACACCTTC.

There are many counts of this clonotype. This chain joins TRBV24-1 and TRBJ2-3; the D gene is possibly TRBD1 (5 bases). Trimming cost V 4 bases and J 2 bases, with 12 bases left between them. Germline-derived CDR1 and CDR2 are KGHDR and SFDVKD. The CDR3 totals 15 residues. The CDR3 nucleotides are TGTGCCACCAGTGACCCTGACAGTTACACAGATACGCAGTATTTT. Residues: CATSDPDSYTDTQYF.

Turning to this clonotype: One junction end disagrees with the germline gene, perhaps due to a read error. The J gene is TRBJ2-3, the V gene TRBV27, with a possible D match to TRBD2 (5 bases). Looked up from germline, CDR1 is MNHEY and CDR2 is SMNVEV (reference sequence). This CDR3 comprises 14 residues. The CDR3 region has the DNA TGTGTCAGCAGTAGCGAGCCTAGCACAGATACGCAGTATTTT. Protein: CVSSSEPSTDTQYF.

This clonotype was seen many times. The chain carries TRBV28 and TRBJ2-7, with D tentatively TRBD1 (5 bases). Germline V gene data show CDR1 as MDHEN and CDR2 as SYDVKM. This CDR3 region has 16 residues. V dropped 2 bases and J dropped 4 bases, with 18 bases sitting between them. DNA for the CDR3: TGTGCCAGCAGTTTAACCACGCTAGAGACAGATTACGAGCAGTACTTC. Protein sequence: CASSLTTLETDYEQYF.

The V call is TRBV7-6, the J call TRBJ2-5; a weak D match, TRBD1 (5 bases). The CDR3 spans 16 residues. V was shortened by 2 bases and J by 4 bases, with 17 bases between the two germline ends. Germline assignment: CDR1 SGHVS and CDR2 FNYEAQ. CDR3 loop: CASSLLRTLGPETQYF. The CDR3 DNA reads TGTGCCAGCAGCTTATTGAGGACACTCGGCCCAGAGACCCAGTACTTC.

This clonotype was detected a few times. This rearrangement joins TRBV11-3 to TRBJ2-7; TRBD1 is a possible D gene (5 bases). Trimming pared 1 base from V and 5 bases from J, leaving 12 bases between. The germline gives CDR1 SGHNT, CDR2 YENEEA. The CDR3 contains 14 residues. CDR3 in amino acids: CASSLAGAPHEQYF. The DNA for the CDR3 is TGTGCCAGCAGCTTAGCTGGGGCCCCCCACGAGCAGTACTTC.

This chain connects TRBV5-1 to TRBJ1-6, with D uncertain. The length of the CDR3 is 14 residues. Germline V gene lookup returns CDR1 SGHRS and CDR2 YFSETQ. V lost 0 bases and J 9 bases, leaving 10 bases between the germline ends. The CDR3 region is CASSLVWEGSPLHF. CDR3 DNA: TGCGCCAGCAGCTTGGTATGGGAAGGTTCACCCCTCCACTTT.

This clonotype was seen repeatedly, ten times or more. The V and J genes are TRBV19 and TRBJ2-7; D remains unclear. The CDR3 covers 13 residues. Germline V CDR1 and CDR2: LNHDA, SQIVND (reference sequence). Deletions cut 5 bases from V and 2 bases from J, with 10 bases between. CDR3 sequence (DNA): TGTGCCAGTAGTTCCTATGGGGCCTACGAGCAGTACTTC. This translates into CASSSYGAYEQYF.

Ten or more counts support this clonotype. J is TRBJ2-1 and V is TRBV4-1, with D perhaps TRBD2 (6 bases). Germline CDR1 MGHRA, CDR2 YSYEKL. The CDR3 sequence is 14 residues long. V lost 0 bases, J lost 8 bases, and 11 bases lay in between. The CDR3 is CASSQERLGDEQFF. In DNA, the CDR3 is TGCGCCAGCAGCCAAGAGAGACTAGGAGATGAGCAGTTCTTC.

This chain joins TRBV4-1 and TRBJ2-7; D unresolved. Per the germline V gene, CDR1 is MGHRA and CDR2 is YSYEKL. The CDR3 covers 14 residues. The V and J ends lost 1 base and 0 bases respectively, with 7 bases between them. As DNA, the CDR3 is TGCGCCAGCAGCCAAGTCCAGGCCTCCTACGAGCAGTACTTC. Amino acids: CASSQVQASYEQYF.

This chain joins TRBV24-1 and TRBJ2-3; D possibly uses TRBD1 or TRBD2 (6 bases each). The CDR3 sequence is 15 residues long. From germline, CDR1 is KGHDR and CDR2 SFDVKD. V was clipped by 3 bases and J by 4 bases, with 13 bases between them. The DNA for the CDR3 is TGTGCCACCAGTGATCCTCGTGGGGGGCCAGATACGCAGTATTTT. Its protein is CATSDPRGGPDTQYF.